A single sample gave rise to the 18 T cell receptor beta chains below, sequenced in a study of cytomegalovirus exposure and HLA in healthy donors. Vbeta (60) and Jbeta (13) primers were used in the PCR. This table comes from immunoSEQ multiplex PCR, and its TCRdb copy is limited to in-frame clones, with some not included. The sample includes 120,000 to 150,000 clones, around 85% of them seen just once. The specimen was PBMCs. The source is a female donor in good health and CMV-seronegative.

The chain has TRBV10-2 and TRBJ2-3; 7 positions match TRBD2. The CDR3 consists of 17 residues. CDR1 and CDR2 (germline): WSHSY, SAAADI. Trimming took 4 bases from V and 0 from J; bases not matched to a gene: 10. CDR3 coding DNA: TGCGCCAGCAGTGCTTCCTTTATGACTAGCAGCACAGATACGCAGTATTTT. It specifies CASSASFMTSSTDTQYF.

CDR3 nucleotide sequence: TGCGCCAGCAGCCAAGTCACAGGGCAGAACATTCAGTACTTC. Translating gives CASSQVTGQNIQYF. The chain employs TRBV4-1 and TRBJ2-4, with a tentative D call TRBD1 (6 bases). The CDR3 consists of 14 residues. Per the germline V gene, CDR1 is MGHRA and CDR2 is YSYEKL. The ends were cut back, 1 base at V and 7 bases at J, with 11 bases in the middle.

V usage is TRBV11-2 and J usage is TRBJ2-5, with D perhaps TRBD1 (7 bases). CDR3 size: 13 residues. CDR1 is SGHAT, CDR2 FQNNGV, per germline. Trimming cost V 5 bases and J 7 bases, with 14 bases left between them. CDR3 region: CASSDFQGGTQYF. The CDR3, as DNA: TGTGCCAGCAGCGACTTCCAGGGGGGGACCCAGTACTTC.

The chain links TRBV7-9 to TRBJ2-1, with 11 bases aligning to TRBD2. Germline CDR1 is SEHNR and CDR2 is FQNEAQ (reference sequence). This CDR3 is built from 14 residues. V shed 3 bases, J shed 9 bases, and the junction held 4 bases outside the gene matches. CDR3 sequence (DNA): TGTGCCAGCAGCTTGACTAGCGGGGTGAGTGAGCAGTTCTTC. Its translation: CASSLTSGVSEQFF. The whole variable domain, filled in from reference TRBV7-9 and TRBJ2-1, reads DTGVSQNPRHKITKRGQNVTFRCDPISEHNRLYWYRQTLGQGPEFLTYFQNEAQLEKSRLLSDRFSAERPKGSFSTLEIQRTEQGDSAMYLCASSLTSGVSEQFFGPGTRLTVL.

The chain uses TRBV30 and TRBJ2-1, with 16 bases lining up with TRBD2. V shed 3 bases, J shed 5 bases, and the junction held 7 bases outside the gene matches. Germline CDR1 reads GTSNPN; CDR2 reads SVGIG (reference sequence). This CDR3 spans 17 amino acids. This chain's CDR3 is CAWRGLAGGRFNNEQFF. The CDR3 region has the DNA TGTGCCTGGAGGGGACTAGCGGGAGGGCGGTTTAACAATGAGCAGTTCTTC. Using reference TRBV30 and TRBJ2-1 for the parts outside the CDR3, the full variable domain is SQTIHQWPATLVQPVGSPLSLECTVEGTSNPNLYWYRQAAGRGLQLLFYSVGIGQISSEVPQNLSASRPQDRQFILSSKKLLLSDSGFYLCAWRGLAGGRFNNEQFFGPGTRLTVL.

The V gene is TRBV2, the J gene TRBJ2-1, with D perhaps matching TRBD1 (5 bases). Germline CDR1 is SNHLY and CDR2 is FYNNEI. V gave up 6 bases and J gave up 5 bases, with 17 bases separating them. This CDR3 comprises 15 residues. Here the CDR3 DNA reads TGTGCCAGCAGAGCGCAGGGTGGTACCCACAATGAGCAGTTCTTC. It codes for CASRAQGGTHNEQFF.

The chain is built from TRBV7-9 and TRBJ1-5; TRBD1 matches at 7 bases. Germline values: CDR1 SEHNR, CDR2 FQNEAQ (reference sequence). The V segment lost 4 bases and the J segment 3 bases; nucleotides outside the gene matches: 6. This CDR3 contains 15 residues. The CDR3 spells CASSSWDSPNQPQHF. The DNA of the CDR3 is TGTGCCAGCAGCTCGTGGGACAGCCCCAATCAGCCCCAGCATTTT.

The chain employs TRBV25-1 and TRBJ1-2; D is perhaps TRBD1 (5 bases). V lost 2 bases, J lost 4 bases, and 5 bases lay in between. This CDR3 has 12 amino acids. Germline V lookup: CDR1 MGHDK, CDR2 SYGVNS. CDR3 sequence reads: CASSERGYGYTF. DNA of the CDR3: TGTGCCAGCAGTGAAAGGGGCTATGGCTACACCTTC.

V and J are TRBV28 and TRBJ1-1; D is perhaps TRBD1 (6 bases). The germline V and J ends were trimmed by 3 bases and 1 base, with 15 bases remaining between them. This CDR3 is 16 amino acids long. The V gene's germline CDR1 is MDHEN and CDR2 SYDVKM. The CDR3 here is CASSFVMGQANTEAFF. The CDR3 region has the DNA TGTGCCAGCAGTTTTGTAATGGGACAAGCGAACACTGAAGCTTTCTTT.

In this sample, this clone turned up once. The CDR3 DNA reads TGTGCCAGCAGTGAGTTCACGGAGCCCCAGCATTTT. It codes for CASSEFTEPQHF. The chain couples TRBV2 to TRBJ1-5; D is ambiguous. Trimming stripped 3 bases from V and 8 bases from J, with 8 bases between. The CDR3 length is 12 residues. The germline CDR1 and CDR2 sequences are SNHLY and FYNNEI.

The chain is built from TRBV6-1 and TRBJ2-7; 9 nucleotides align to TRBD2. From germline, CDR1 is MNHNS and CDR2 SASEGT. With 1 base clipped from V and 9 bases from J, the junction kept 4 bases outside the gene matches. This CDR3 is built from 13 residues. This chain's CDR3 is CASSEGLAGTQYF. CDR3 nucleotide sequence: TGTGCCAGCAGTGAAGGTCTAGCGGGAACGCAGTACTTC.

CDR3 amino acids: CASSPGQGFDEQYF. CDR3 DNA: TGTGCCAGCAGCCCAGGACAGGGGTTCGACGAGCAGTACTTC. The chain joins TRBV13 to TRBJ2-7, with TRBD1 matching over 9 bases. The V gene's germline CDR1 is PRHDT and CDR2 FYEKMQ (reference sequence). This CDR3 has 14 residues. The V gene end was trimmed by 5 bases and the J gene end by 5 bases; junction bases not matched to a gene: 7.

The gene calls are TRBV11-2 and TRBJ2-7; TRBD2 agrees at 7 bases. Germline V lookup: CDR1 SGHAT, CDR2 FQNNGV. After removal of 2 bases from V and 4 bases from J, the junction contained 8 bases not matched to a gene. This CDR3 contains 15 residues. For the CDR3, the DNA is TGTGCCAGCAGCTTAATGGCGGGAGATGGGTACGAGCAGTACTTC. Protein product: CASSLMAGDGYEQYF. Combining the CDR3 with reference TRBV11-2 and TRBJ2-7 gives the whole variable domain EAGVAQSPRYKIIEKRQSVAFWCNPISGHATLYWYQQILGQGPKLLIQFQNNGVVDDSQLPKDRFSAERLKGVDSTLKIQPAKLEDSAVYLCASSLMAGDGYEQYFGPGTRLTVT.

The chain couples TRBV2 to TRBJ1-3, with a tentative D call TRBD1 (6 bases). V lost 3 bases, J lost 0 bases, and 12 bases lay in between. The CDR3 extends over 16 amino acids. The V gene's germline CDR1 is SNHLY and CDR2 FYNNEI. The CDR3 region is CASSDRTVNSGNTIYF. CDR3 in DNA: TGTGCCAGCAGTGACCGGACAGTCAACTCTGGAAACACCATATATTTT.

The V and J genes are TRBV30 and TRBJ2-2, with D possibly TRBD1 on 6 matching bases. Germline assignment: CDR1 GTSNPN and CDR2 SVGIG (reference sequence). This CDR3 spans 12 amino acids. V gave up 4 bases and J gave up 6 bases, with 9 bases separating them. CDR3 sequence: CAWKDRPGELFF. The DNA of the CDR3 is TGTGCCTGGAAAGACAGGCCCGGGGAGCTGTTTTTT.

The CDR3 reads CASSLNEAPPQHF. The CDR3, as DNA: TGCGCCAGCAGCCTCAATGAGGCCCCGCCCCAGCATTTT. V usage is TRBV4-1 and J usage is TRBJ1-5; no clear D gene. V lost 4 bases and J lost 9, with 13 bases in between. Germline V gives CDR1 MGHRA, CDR2 YSYEKL. This CDR3 is built from 13 residues.

This clone was observed a handful of times. The V and J genes are TRBV6-1 and TRBJ1-6; 8 bases align to TRBD1. Trimming removed 6 bases from V and 6 bases from J; junction bases left unmatched: 7. CDR1 and CDR2 from the germline V gene are MNHNS and SASEGT. The CDR3 consists of 15 residues. The CDR3 here is CASRGRTGSNSPLHF. CDR3 bases: TGTGCCAGCAGGGGACGGACAGGGAGTAATTCACCCCTCCACTTT.

This clone was recorded a few times. The chain employs TRBV29-1 and TRBJ2-1, with D possibly TRBD1 on 7 matching bases. Germline lookup yields CDR1 SQVTM and CDR2 ANQGSEA. The V and J ends lost 6 bases and 4 bases respectively, with 19 bases between them. This CDR3 contains 15 residues. This CDR3 reads CSVRPRGAGYNEQFF. As DNA, the CDR3 is TGCAGCGTCAGACCCAGGGGGGCAGGTTACAATGAGCAGTTCTTC.